This T cell receptor beta chain was documented in a study of response to subunit inactivated influenza vaccine. Of note for this clonotype: Its antigen is as yet unknown. The junction differs from germline at one of its ends, possibly a read error.

Findings and limits, study-wide: There was a suggestion from the authors that each seasonal influenza vaccination recruits few new T cells.

TCRdb used MiXCR to reprocess the RT-PCR reads, holding one entry per CDR3 protein. The sample gives more than 400,000 distinct CDR3 sequences, approximately 7.3% of which show up once; less than 15% is in the top ten. This clonotype was sampled from a man between 50 and 75 years old who received an inactivated influenza vaccine. Sequenced material: PBMCs from blood, taken about 23 months after vaccination.

CDR3 protein: CASSQGTGGRTNF. The DNA for the CDR3 is TGTGCCAGCAGCCAAGGGACAGGGGGCCGAACTAACTTC. The chain employs TRBV3-1 and TRBJ1-2, with 11 positions matching TRBD1. Germline CDR1 reads LGHDT; CDR2 reads YNNKEL (reference sequence). This CDR3 is 13 amino acids long.